These 3 T cell receptor beta chains originate from one sample sequenced in a study of early T cells in non-severe SARS-CoV-2 infection. TCRdb passed the 5' RACE reads through MiXCR, listing each CDR3 protein once. Of about 64,000 distinct CDR3 sequences listed, less than 9.5% were seen once; the top ten hold around 15%. Source: whole blood, taken at baseline. The receptors originated from an adult who was a healthcare worker with PCR-confirmed SARS-CoV-2 infection or an uninfected control (not recorded which).

At least ten counts were recorded for this clonotype. The gene calls are TRBV2 and TRBJ2-5; TRBD2 aligns across 9 bases. V trimming: 3 bases; J trimming: 3 bases; junction bases outside the gene matches: 5. The germline V gene encodes CDR1 SNHLY and CDR2 FYNNEI. The CDR3 has 15 amino acids. The CDR3 DNA reads TGTGCCAGCAGTGATTGGACTAGCGCGGAAGAGACCCAGTACTTC. It codes for CASSDWTSAEETQYF. The variable domain in full, with the rest retrieved from reference TRBV2 and TRBJ2-5, is EPEVTQTPSHQVTQMGQEVILRCVPISNHLYFYWYRQILGQKVEFLVSFYNNEISEKSEIFDDQFSVERPDGSNFTLKIRSTKLEDSAMYFCASSDWTSAEETQYFGPGTRLLVL.

Sample share makes this clonotype medium-sized. The chain employs TRBV20-1 and TRBJ2-7; 8 bases are shared with TRBD2. The germline V gene encodes CDR1 DFQATT and CDR2 SNEGSKA (reference sequence). V trimming: 3 bases; J trimming: 7 bases; junction bases outside the gene matches: 14. The CDR3 has 15 amino acids. CDR3 amino acids: CSASETSGFMGEQYF. As DNA, the CDR3 is TGCAGTGCTAGTGAAACTAGCGGCTTCATGGGGGAGCAGTACTTC.

At least ten counts were recorded for this clonotype. V and J are TRBV18 and TRBJ2-5; D not resolved. CDR1 is KGHSH and CDR2 is LQKENI in the germline V gene. The CDR3 consists of 14 residues. V lost 4 bases and J 2 bases, leaving 11 bases between the germline ends. The CDR3 nucleotides are TGTGCCAGCTCACTCGCCGGACCTCAAGAGACCCAGTACTTC. Its translation is CASSLAGPQETQYF.